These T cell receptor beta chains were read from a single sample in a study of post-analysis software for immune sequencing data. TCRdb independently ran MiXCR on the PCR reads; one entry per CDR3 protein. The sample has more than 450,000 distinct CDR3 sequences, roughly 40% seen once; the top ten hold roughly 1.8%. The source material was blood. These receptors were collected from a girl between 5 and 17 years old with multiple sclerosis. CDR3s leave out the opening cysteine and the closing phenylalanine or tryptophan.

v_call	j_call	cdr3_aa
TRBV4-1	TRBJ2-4	ASSQDYILPAKNIQY
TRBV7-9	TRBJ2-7	ASSQTKGDRGVEQY
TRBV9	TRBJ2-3	ASSVETRSPTDTQY
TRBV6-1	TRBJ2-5	ASREGLLQETQY
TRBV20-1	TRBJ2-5	SVRERGVETQY
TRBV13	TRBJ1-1	ASSPDRGRTEAF
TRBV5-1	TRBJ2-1	ASGFRQAPYHNEQF
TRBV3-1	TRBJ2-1	ASSQDLGLAGVSSYNEQF
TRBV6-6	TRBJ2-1	ASSYSTGYNEQF
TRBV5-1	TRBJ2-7	ASGLSFGEVYEQY
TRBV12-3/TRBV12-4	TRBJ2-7	ASSLQTYEQY
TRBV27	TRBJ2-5	ASSQGLAQY
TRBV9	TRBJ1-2	ASSAYSYRVRSYGYT
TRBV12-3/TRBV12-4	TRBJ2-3	ASSFSWSTDAEY
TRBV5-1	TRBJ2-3	ASSLLAGGPTDTQY
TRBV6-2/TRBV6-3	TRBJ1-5	ASSYSSRGGNQPQH
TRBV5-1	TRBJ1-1	ASSLRAPNTEAF
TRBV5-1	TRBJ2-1	ASRTGTEDNEQF
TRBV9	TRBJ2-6	ASSVGGRSSGANVLT
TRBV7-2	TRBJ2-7	ASSSREGFHEQY
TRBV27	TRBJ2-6	ASSFGWKGSGANVLT
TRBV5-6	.	ASSQLAGGQGTQY
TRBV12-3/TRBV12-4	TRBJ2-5	ASSSARETQY
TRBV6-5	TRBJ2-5	ASSYSLQGQETQY
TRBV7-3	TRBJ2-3	ASGTGSTQY
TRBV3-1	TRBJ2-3	ASSQGLEDTQY
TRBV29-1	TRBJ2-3	SVVAADTQY
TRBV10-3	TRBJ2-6	AIRGGTGNQGANVRT
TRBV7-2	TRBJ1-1	ASSGTSLNTEAF
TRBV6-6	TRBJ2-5	ASSSRDRGKGETQY
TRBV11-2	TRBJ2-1	ASSLPENNEQF
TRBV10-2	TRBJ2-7	ASSDSGAIGSNEQY
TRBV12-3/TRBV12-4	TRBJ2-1	ASRDGQGSGLAGKVKQF
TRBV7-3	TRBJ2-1	ASSPRAGQGGGEQF
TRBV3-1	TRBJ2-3	ASSHLDRAKTTDTQY
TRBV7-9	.	ASSFDKVFYNEQY
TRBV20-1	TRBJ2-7	SARDQSGLAYEQY
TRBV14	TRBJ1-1	ASSPRNFNTEAF
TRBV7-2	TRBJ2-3	ASSPRTLWDTQY
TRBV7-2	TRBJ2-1	ASSPRREDEQF
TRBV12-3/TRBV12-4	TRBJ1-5	ASSDPYQPQH
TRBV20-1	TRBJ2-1	SASSGGDYNEQF
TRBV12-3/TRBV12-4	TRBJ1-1	ASCMGGTEAF